This T cell receptor beta chain was captured in a study of beta chain features in type 1 diabetes (dated by TCRdb to about 2018). Regarding the research as a whole: No differences in mean age, gender distribution, total cell number or subset yield were found between patients and healthy donors. A total of around 110,000,000 sorted cells were examined across all samples, and RNA yield correlated strongly with the number of cells per subset. The study compared TCRB repertoires of sorted circulating CD4+ T cell subsets between recently diagnosed type 1 diabetes patients and matched healthy donors. Whereas all 30 or so donors provided naive and central memory subsets, regulatory and stem cell-like memory subsets were isolated from just 8 patients and roughly 8 healthy donors. The paper's findings and limits, for the study overall: Because cDNA rather than genomic DNA was sequenced, highly expressing activated cells could have been over-represented, although no difference in activation and CD3 levels was found between groups. A moderate but significant shortening of TCRB CDR3 length was observed in type 1 diabetes patients in all four CD4+ subsets. Naive, central memory and regulatory TCRB repertoires appeared to be more alike among patients than among healthy donors. Patients with type 1 diabetes made fewer insertions and deleted more nucleotides at VDJ recombination sites, implying thymic rearrangement abnormalities. PCR might favor shorter templates, but patient and control samples were amplified and corrected together, so any skew would affect both groups equally. Only small numbers of individuals were included in the HLA sub-analyses, which left unresolved whether HLA type had any influence on TCRB rearrangement.

Each donor gave one peripheral blood draw, averaging about 120 mL, which was collected into heparinised tubes. A BD FACSAria II and a panel including CD45RO, CCR7, CD25, CD127, CD95 and CD27 were used to sort naive, central memory, regulatory and stem cell-like memory CD4+ T cells. All sorted populations exceeded 98% purity. Right away, PBMCs were isolated by Lymphoprep density gradient centrifugation and were stained directly, with no culture step. Samples were stained and sorted in pairs, with one healthy donor and one patient per experiment, so that batch effects were minimized. CDR1 and CDR2 are drawn from the germline V gene: SQVTM, ANQGSEA. From the cysteine up to the phenylalanine, the CDR3 has a length of 15 residues. The read is trimmed to its CDR3 DNA, 45 bases read in frame from base 1. Compared with germline, V lacks 6 bases and J lacks 1 base; bases without a gene match: 8. The entire isolated RNA was reverse transcribed using the High Capacity cDNA Reverse Transcription Kit, and thus expressed TCRB transcripts were sequenced. Deep immunoSEQ sequencing was applied to naive, central memory and regulatory T cell samples, giving an average of about 3.4 million total reads per sample. Sorted cells were lysed in RLT buffer, and RNA was extracted using DNase-treated RNeasy Micro or Mini kits according to cell number. To prevent cross-contamination, every cell subset was processed on its own, while patient and healthy donor samples were processed together. TCRB sequences were amplified from cDNA with the immunoSEQ multiplex PCR, producing 87-bp fragments spanning the CDR3 region. Amplicons were sequenced on the Illumina HiSeq platform. Per the source publication's procedure: PCR bias was computationally corrected using synthetic template baselines, reads within Hamming distance 2 were collapsed, and singletons that could not be merged were discarded. Reads were aligned to IMGT to assign V, D and J genes, CDR3 length, and insertions or deletions at six rearrangement sites. Clonotype counts were normalized to sorted cell number within each subset before computing true diversity and Gini coefficients with the tcR R package. The overlap coefficient, calculated on TCRB nucleotide sequences, was used to measure repertoire sharing. Out-of-frame TCRB sequences from naive cells were analyzed to stand in for the pre-selection repertoire. This immuneACCESS table, as held by TCRdb, lists in-frame sequences with V and J called but not all clones. Of the missing ones, under half trace to an unresolved V gene in checked studies; the others have no known cause. From that table come the V and J calls and clone size; the DNA was used to work out D and trimming. Within this sample are fewer than 500,000 clones, with about 15% of them counted one time only. Jointly, the top ten make up approximately 0.038% of the sample.

This clone was counted a few times. No cognate antigen has been identified for it. Base qualities are not at hand, and no much larger clone is one base apart. The rearrangement joined TRBV29-1 to TRBJ2-5, with 10 middle bases fitting TRBD1. Sequenced sample: naive CD4+ T cells from blood. The cell subset or site label for this specimen denotes: true naive CD4+ T cells. The TCR sequence derives from a man aged 25-45 years in good health. The DNA sequence is TGCAGCGTGGGGGGACAGGGGAAGGCCCAAGAGACCCAGTACTTC. This yields the protein CSVGGQGKAQETQYF.